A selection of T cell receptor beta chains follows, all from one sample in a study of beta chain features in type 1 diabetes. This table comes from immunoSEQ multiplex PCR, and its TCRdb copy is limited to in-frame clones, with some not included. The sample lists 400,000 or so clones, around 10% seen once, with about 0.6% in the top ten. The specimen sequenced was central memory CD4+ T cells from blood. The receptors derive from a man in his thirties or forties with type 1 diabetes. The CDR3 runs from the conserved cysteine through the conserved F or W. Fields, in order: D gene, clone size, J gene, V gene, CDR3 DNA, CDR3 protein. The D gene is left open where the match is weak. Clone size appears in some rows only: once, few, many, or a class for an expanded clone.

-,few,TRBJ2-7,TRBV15,TGTGCCACCAGCAGAGATCACGGCTACGAGCAGTACTTC,CATSRDHGYEQYF
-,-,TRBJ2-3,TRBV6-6,TGTGCCAGCAGATCCGTGGGCACAGATACGCAGTATTTT,CASRSVGTDTQYF
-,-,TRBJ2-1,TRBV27,TGTGCCAGCATACACAAGGGGCCCCCGTATTACGATGAGCAGTTCTTC,CASIHKGPPYYDEQFF
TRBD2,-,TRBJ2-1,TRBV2,TGTGCCAGCAGTGAACCCGGACTAGCGGGGTACAATGAGCAGTTCTTC,CASSEPGLAGYNEQFF
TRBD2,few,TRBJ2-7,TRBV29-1,TGCAGCGTTGGGCGGGGAAGCGGGAGGGCTGTATACGAGCAGTACTTC,CSVGRGSGRAVYEQYF
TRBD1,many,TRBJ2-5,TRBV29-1,TGCAGCGTTGGGGGACAGTCGGTGGAGACCCAGTACTTC,CSVGGQSVETQYF
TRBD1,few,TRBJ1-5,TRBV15,TGTGCCACCAGCAGCCGGGACAGGGGGGTACAGCCCCAGCATTTT,CATSSRDRGVQPQHF
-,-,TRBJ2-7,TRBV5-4,TGTGCCAGCAGCGTGTTGGACGGCTACGAGCAGTACTTC,CASSVLDGYEQYF
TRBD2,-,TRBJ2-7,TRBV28,TGTGCCAGCAGTTTTCCGGGACTAGCGAAGGACGAGCAGTACTTC,CASSFPGLAKDEQYF
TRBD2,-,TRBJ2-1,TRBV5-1,TGCGCCAGCAGCTTGTTCGGGACTAGTAACTACAATGAGCAGTTCTTC,CASSLFGTSNYNEQFF
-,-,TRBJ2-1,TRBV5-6,TGTGCCAGCAGCTTGGGCTCGGGAGCAGGCGGGGATGAGCAGTTCTTC,CASSLGSGAGGDEQFF
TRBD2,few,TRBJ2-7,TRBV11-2,TGTGCCAGCAGCTTCTCGACTAGCGGGGGAGTCTACGAGCAGTACTTC,CASSFSTSGGVYEQYF
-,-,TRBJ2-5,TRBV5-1,TGCGCCAGCAGCTTGTCAGGGGTCCAAGAGACCCAGTACTTC,CASSLSGVQETQYF
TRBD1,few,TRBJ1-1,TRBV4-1,TGCGCCAGCAGCCCGGGTGAGGGGGCTGGTACTGAAGCTTTCTTT,CASSPGEGAGTEAFF
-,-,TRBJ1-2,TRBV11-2,TGTGCCAGCAGCTCGGGACGGGGAGACACCTTC,CASSSGRGDTF
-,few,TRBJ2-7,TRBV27,TGTGCCAGCAGTGTTGATGACAGCTCCTACGAGCAGTACTTC,CASSVDDSSYEQYF
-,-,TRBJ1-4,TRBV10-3,TGTGCCAGCAGTGAAATATCTCTGGGGCCGGTCGCGGTTTTT,CASSEISLGPVAVF
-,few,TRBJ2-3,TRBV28,TGTGCCAGCATCCCTTCCGGGGCAGGTAGAACGGATACGCAGTATTTT,CASIPSGAGRTDTQYF
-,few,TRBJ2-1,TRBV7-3,TGTGCCAGCAGCTTAAGGGGCTATTACAATGAGCAGTTCTTC,CASSLRGYYNEQFF
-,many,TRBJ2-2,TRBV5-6,TGTGCCAGCAGCGGGGACTTTCTCACCGGGGAGCTGTTTTTT,CASSGDFLTGELFF
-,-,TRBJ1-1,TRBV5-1,TGCGCCAGTGCGACCGGGGACACTGAAGCTTTCTTT,CASATGDTEAFF
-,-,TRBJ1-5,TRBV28,TGTGCCAGCAGGGGGGGCTATCAGCCCCAGCATTTT,CASRGGYQPQHF
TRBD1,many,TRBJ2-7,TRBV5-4,TGTGCCAGCGGACGGGACAGGCCCTACGAGCAGTACTTC,CASGRDRPYEQYF
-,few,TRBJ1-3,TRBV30,TGTGCCTGGAGTGTACAGGCAGCCGGTGACACCATATATTTT,CAWSVQAAGDTIYF
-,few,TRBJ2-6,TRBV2,TGTGCCACACAACTAAGCTCTGGGGCCAACGTCCTGACTTTC,CATQLSSGANVLTF
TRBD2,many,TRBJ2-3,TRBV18,TGTGCCAGCTCACCACTAGCGGGAGGTGGCACAGATACGCAGTATTTT,CASSPLAGGGTDTQYF
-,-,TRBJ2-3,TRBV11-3,TGTGCCAGCAGCTTAGATCAGGCGGATACGCAGTATTTT,CASSLDQADTQYF
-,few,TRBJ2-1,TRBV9,TGTGCCGGGCCTGGGAGGGGGAATGAGCAGTTCTTC,CAGPGRGNEQFF
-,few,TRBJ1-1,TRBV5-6,TGTGCCAGCAGCTTGACAGGGAGGACTGAAGCTTTCTTT,CASSLTGRTEAFF
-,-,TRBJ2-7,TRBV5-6,TGTGCCAGCAGTTTAAACTACGAGCAGTACTTC,CASSLNYEQYF
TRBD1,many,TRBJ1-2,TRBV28,TGTGCCAGCAGTTTAAACAGGGGGCTTGGCTACACCTTC,CASSLNRGLGYTF
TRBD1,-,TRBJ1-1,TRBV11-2,TGTGCCAGCAGGGCAGGGGGCAAAGGAACTGAAGCTTTCTTT,CASRAGGKGTEAFF
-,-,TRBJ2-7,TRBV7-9,TGTGCCAGCAGCTTTCCCTTGAGATACGACGAGCAGTACTTC,CASSFPLRYDEQYF
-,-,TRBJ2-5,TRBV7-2,TGTGCCAGCAGCTTTCTAATCCAAGAGACCCAGTACTTC,CASSFLIQETQYF
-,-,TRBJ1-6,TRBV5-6,TGTGCCAGCAGTTGGACGGGGACTAATTCACCCCTCCACTTT,CASSWTGTNSPLHF
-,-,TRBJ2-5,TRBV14,TGTGCCAGCAGCCAAGATCATCGGGAGACCCAGTACTTC,CASSQDHRETQYF
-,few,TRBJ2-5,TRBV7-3,TGTGCCAGCAGCTTCGACAGTGTGGGGACCCAGTACTTC,CASSFDSVGTQYF
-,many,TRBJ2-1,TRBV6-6,TGTGCCAGCAGTGGGGGGGGCCCGGGACGGGCCAATGAGCAGTTCTTC,CASSGGGPGRANEQFF
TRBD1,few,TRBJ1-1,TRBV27,TGTGCCAGCAGTTCGACAGGGGTGAACACTGAAGCTTTCTTT,CASSSTGVNTEAFF
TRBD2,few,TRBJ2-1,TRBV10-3,TGTGCCATCAGCTCCGCGGGACTAGTAGGGAATGAGCAGTTCTTC,CAISSAGLVGNEQFF
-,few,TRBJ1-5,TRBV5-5,TGTGCCAGCAGCGTAGGACCTGAGGAGCCCCAGCATTTT,CASSVGPEEPQHF
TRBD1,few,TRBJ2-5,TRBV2,TGTGCCAGCAGTCTAGACAGGGGGCGCGGGGAGACCCAGTACTTC,CASSLDRGRGETQYF
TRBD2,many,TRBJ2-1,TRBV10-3,TGTGCCATCAGTGAGACTAGCGGGACATACAATGAGCAGTTCTTC,CAISETSGTYNEQFF
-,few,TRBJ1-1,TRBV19,TGTGCCAGTACGTATGGGGGAGAGAACACTGAAGCTTTCTTT,CASTYGGENTEAFF
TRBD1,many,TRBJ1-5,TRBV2,TGTGCCAGCAATTGGGACAGACAGGGGAATCAGCCCCAGCATTTT,CASNWDRQGNQPQHF
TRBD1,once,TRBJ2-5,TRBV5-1,TGCGCCAGCAGCTTGAATACAGGGGAAGAGACCCAGTACTTC,CASSLNTGEETQYF
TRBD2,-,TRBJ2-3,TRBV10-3,TGTGCCATCAGTGGGGGACTAGCGGGCTACACAGATACGCAGTATTTT,CAISGGLAGYTDTQYF
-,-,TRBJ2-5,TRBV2,TGTGCCAGCAGTGAAGCTGGGCTAGCGTTAAAGACCCAGTACTTC,CASSEAGLALKTQYF
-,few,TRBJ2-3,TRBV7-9,TGTGCCAGCAGCTTAGGTCAGACTCGCACAGATACGCAGTATTTT,CASSLGQTRTDTQYF
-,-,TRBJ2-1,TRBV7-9,TGTGCCAGCATCCGAGGCGGCAGGGCGGGTGAGCAGTTCTTC,CASIRGGRAGEQFF
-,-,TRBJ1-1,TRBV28,TGTGCCAGCAGTTTATCCTCGACTGGGAACACTGAAGCTTTCTTT,CASSLSSTGNTEAFF
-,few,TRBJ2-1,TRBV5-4,TGTGCCAGCAGCTTGGTCGGGTCACGCTCCTACAATGAGCAGTTCTTC,CASSLVGSRSYNEQFF